This entry is about one TCR beta chain. V dropped 1 base and J dropped 4; count of bases not matched to a gene: 12. CDR3 length equals 18 residues. Germline V lookup: CDR1 SGHRS, CDR2 YFSETQ. It was about 180 ng DNA, about 30,000 T cell genomes, that sorted-subset replicate PCRs used. Measured with immunoSEQ multiplex PCR; TCRdb has only the in-frame clones, and not every one. The top ten clones hold more than 0.5% of a sample with roughly 1 million clones, about 80% of them seen once. The data are from a study of shared clonotypes between healthy human individuals. The chain uses TRBV5-1 and TRBJ2-3; 10 bases are a match to TRBD2. Source material: memory CD4+ T cells from PBMCs. Subset: CD45RA-negative fraction. The sequence came from a man aged 18 to 29 in good health. Some clones in this sample may be carry-over from other donors' samples. The CDR3: CASSLYYRTSGNADTQYF. The CDR3 nucleotides read TGCGCCAGCAGCTTGTATTATCGTACTAGCGGGAACGCAGATACGCAGTATTTT. Variable domain in full (rest from reference TRBV5-1 and TRBJ2-3): KAGVTQTPRYLIKTRGQQVTLSCSPISGHRSVSWYQQTPGQGLQFLFEYFSETQRNKGNFPGRFSGRQFSNSRSEMNVSTLELGDSALYLCASSLYYRTSGNADTQYFGPGTRLTVL.